Below are 6 T cell receptor beta chains sequenced from a single sample in a study of cytomegalovirus exposure and HLA in healthy donors. The PCR contained 60 Vbeta and 13 Jbeta primers. Sequencing used immunoSEQ multiplex PCR; TCRdb keeps in-frame clones, though not all of them. The data show just over 150,000 clones, with around 83% seen just once and roughly 2.2% held by the top ten. Material for sequencing was PBMCs. The receptor set was obtained from a man aged 18 to 30 in good health and CMV-seropositive.

The rearrangement uses TRBV7-2 and TRBJ1-1; the match to TRBD1 covers 7 bases. Germline CDR1 is SGHTA and CDR2 is FQGNSA. V gave up 5 bases and J gave up 3 bases; unmatched junction bases: 9. CDR3 size: 15 residues. The CDR3 spells CASSLPTGRDTEAFF. The CDR3 DNA follows: TGTGCCAGCAGCCTGCCGACAGGGCGGGACACTGAAGCTTTCTTT.

V is TRBV5-4 and J is TRBJ2-5; the D gene is possibly TRBD1 (7 bases). The V and J ends lost 4 bases and 1 base respectively, with 14 bases between them. Germline lookup yields CDR1 SGHNT and CDR2 YYREEE (reference sequence). CDR3 size: 15 residues. CDR3 residues: CASSRAGGLQETQYF. In DNA form, the CDR3 reads TGTGCCAGCAGCCGGGCAGGGGGGCTCCAAGAGACCCAGTACTTC.

V gene TRBV5-1 combines with J gene TRBJ1-4; TRBD1 matches at 10 bases. Germline-derived CDR1 and CDR2 are SGHRS and YFSETQ. The V and J ends lost 2 bases and 7 bases, in that order; junction bases with no gene match: 5. CDR3 length: 15 amino acids. CDR3 DNA: TGCGCCAGCAGCTTTTTTGGGGACAGGGGTGAAAAACTGTTTTTT. It specifies CASSFFGDRGEKLFF. Based on the CDR3 plus reference TRBV5-1 and TRBJ1-4, the full variable domain is KAGVTQTPRYLIKTRGQQVTLSCSPISGHRSVSWYQQTPGQGLQFLFEYFSETQRNKGNFPGRFSGRQFSNSRSEMNVSTLELGDSALYLCASSFFGDRGEKLFFGSGTQLSVL.

The chain carries TRBV6-5 and TRBJ2-3; D remains unclear. Germline V gene data show CDR1 as MNHEY and CDR2 as SVGAGI. Trimming removed 6 bases from V and 0 bases from J, with 13 bases in between. CDR3 length: 15 amino acids. CDR3 nucleotide sequence: TGTGCCAGCAGGCTCGCGGTGGGTAGCACAGATACGCAGTATTTT. It specifies CASRLAVGSTDTQYF.

A single count supports this clone. The chain employs TRBV7-2 and TRBJ2-1; D might be TRBD2 (7 bases). V lost 0 bases to trimming and J lost 6 bases, with 15 bases between them. This CDR3 is 16 amino acids long. Germline CDR1 is SGHTA and CDR2 is FQGNSA. CDR3 loop: CASSLARGGPGNEQFF. As DNA, the CDR3 is TGTGCCAGCAGCTTAGCGAGGGGGGGGCCCGGCAATGAGCAGTTCTTC.

The J gene is TRBJ1-1, the V gene TRBV7-9, with D possibly TRBD1 on 6 matching bases. Germline loops: CDR1 SEHNR, CDR2 FQNEAQ (reference sequence). Deletions cut 3 bases from V and 1 base from J, with 15 bases between. The CDR3 is made up of 16 amino acids. CDR3 bases: TGTGCCAGCAGCTTCTCCCCTCAGGGGAAGAACACTGAAGCTTTCTTT. Translation gives CASSFSPQGKNTEAFF. Full variable domain (rest looked up from reference TRBV7-9 and TRBJ1-1): DTGVSQNPRHKITKRGQNVTFRCDPISEHNRLYWYRQTLGQGPEFLTYFQNEAQLEKSRLLSDRFSAERPKGSFSTLEIQRTEQGDSAMYLCASSFSPQGKNTEAFFGQGTRLTVV.